These 27 T cell receptor beta chains originate from one sample sequenced in a study of blood T cells in healthy people across ages. Primers used in a second PCR of roughly 6 to 12 cycles were a sample-barcoded 5' primer and a J-beta primer mix. TCRdb analysed the 5' RACE reads with MiXCR anew, one entry per CDR3 protein. The sample shows about 1.5 million distinct CDR3 sequences, approximately 43% of them seen only once. Sequenced sample: blood. The receptor set was obtained from a woman younger than 30 in good health.

CDR3 protein: CASTKGGGGAGDTQYF. The CDR3 DNA is TGTGCCAGCACCAAGGGTGGCGGGGGGGCCGGAGATACGCAGTATTTT. The rearrangement uses TRBV9 and TRBJ2-3; 9 bases are a match to TRBD2. Germline V gene sequence: CDR1 SGDLS, CDR2 YYNGEE. Unmatched junction bases numbered 13, after V lost 6 bases and J lost 5 bases. The CDR3 consists of 16 residues.

The chain couples TRBV3-1 to TRBJ2-7; D gene ambiguous. V gave up 6 bases and J gave up 7 bases, with 22 bases separating them. Germline CDR1 LGHDT, CDR2 YNNKEL (reference sequence). The CDR3 length is 15 residues. The chain's CDR3 is CASSLSRSSYNEQYF. CDR3 in DNA: TGTGCCAGCAGTCTCTCTCGTAGCTCCTACAATGAGCAGTACTTC.

The chain uses TRBV14 and TRBJ1-2; a weak D match, TRBD1 (5 bases). The CDR3 contains 14 residues. Germline-derived CDR1 and CDR2 are SGHDN and FVKESK. Trimming removed 2 bases at V and 3 bases at J, with 10 bases between. Written as DNA, the CDR3 is TGTGCCAGCAGCCAACTCTCCAGGGACTATGGCTACACCTTC. Amino acids: CASSQLSRDYGYTF.

V is TRBV28 and J is TRBJ1-3, with TRBD1 matching 7 bases. Germline assignment: CDR1 MDHEN and CDR2 SYDVKM. The V segment lost 4 bases and the J segment 0 bases; nucleotides outside the gene matches: 6. This CDR3 has 16 amino acids. Written as DNA, the CDR3 is TGTGCCAGCAGTTCCACAGGGGCCGACTCTGGAAACACCATATATTTT. Translation gives CASSSTGADSGNTIYF. Complete variable domain (other parts from reference TRBV28 and TRBJ1-3): DVKVTQSSRYLVKRTGEKVFLECVQDMDHENMFWYRQDPGLGLRLIYFSYDVKMKEKGDIPEGYSVSREKKERFSLILESASTNQTSMYLCASSSTGADSGNTIYFGEGSWLTVV.

This clonotype has just a few counts. This chain links TRBV12-3 or TRBV12-4 with TRBJ2-5; D perhaps matches TRBD1 (5 bases). The V end lost 7 bases, the J end lost 8 bases, and 17 bases lay between the germline ends. This CDR3 is built from 13 residues. The CDR3 is CASIDLPGYTQYF. The CDR3 DNA sequence: TGTGCCAGCATAGACCTCCCAGGGTATACCCAGTACTTC.

The V and J genes are TRBV25-1 and TRBJ2-2; D is ambiguous. This CDR3 is 13 amino acids long. Germline V gene sequence: CDR1 MGHDK, CDR2 SYGVNS. Trimming pared 0 bases from V and 7 bases from J, leaving 6 bases between. For the CDR3, the DNA is TGTGCCAGCAGTGAATATGGGGACGGGGAGCTGTTTTTT. It is translated as CASSEYGDGELFF.

J is TRBJ1-5 and V is TRBV6-5; no firm D call. The V end was cut by 8 bases, the J end by 4 bases, with 12 bases between. The CDR3 has 13 amino acids. Germline V gene sequence: CDR1 MNHEY, CDR2 SVGAGI. The CDR3 spells CASRASLNQPQHF. DNA of the CDR3: TGTGCCAGCCGAGCTTCTCTGAATCAGCCCCAGCATTTT.

This clonotype was counted between two and nine times. V gene TRBV5-6 combines with J gene TRBJ2-7, with D possibly matching TRBD1 (5 bases). V was cut by 3 bases and J by 5 bases, with 15 bases left in between. Germline CDR1 SGHDT, CDR2 YYEEEE. This CDR3 region has 14 residues. The chain's CDR3 is CASSSLQGSHEQYF. In nucleotides, the CDR3 is TGTGCCAGCAGCTCGCTTCAGGGATCCCACGAGCAGTACTTC.

The genes are TRBV4-2 and TRBJ2-2; D is possibly TRBD2 (6 bases). Trimming stripped 2 bases from V and 1 base from J, with 20 bases between. This CDR3 contains 19 residues. CDR1 LGHNA and CDR2 YNFKEQ come from the germline V gene. The CDR3 protein is CASSQWGLGLAMNTGELFF. The CDR3 DNA is TGTGCCAGCAGCCAATGGGGATTGGGACTGGCGATGAACACCGGGGAGCTGTTTTTT.

The sample holds one count of this clonotype. The final CDR3 position lacks the conserved phenylalanine or tryptophan, pointing to a likely read error. This chain connects TRBV12-3 or TRBV12-4 to TRBJ2-1; the D gene is possibly TRBD1 (5 bases). The length of the CDR3 is 16 residues. V was pared by 5 bases and J by 5 bases, with 19 bases between. The CDR3 region is CASSGPGAVGHNEQFL. The CDR3 DNA reads as TGTGCCAGCAGTGGCCCTGGGGCAGTGGGGCACAATGAGCAGTTCTTA.

In its sample, this clonotype was seen a few times. The chain carries TRBV4-1 and TRBJ2-1; no clear D gene. The germline V gene encodes CDR1 MGHRA and CDR2 YSYEKL. V dropped 4 bases and J dropped 7 bases, with 11 bases sitting between them. The CDR3 consists of 13 residues. The CDR3 loop reads CASSPSSRNEQFF. Here the CDR3 DNA reads TGCGCCAGCAGCCCATCTAGTCGGAATGAGCAGTTCTTC.

This chain links TRBV12-3 or TRBV12-4 with TRBJ2-7, with D unresolved. Trimming shortened V by 7 bases and J by 1 base, and 17 bases separated the two germline ends. The CDR3 contains 15 residues. The chain's CDR3 is CASTFGAALSYEQYF. In DNA form, the CDR3 reads TGTGCCAGCACCTTTGGTGCAGCGCTATCCTACGAGCAGTACTTC.

As DNA, the CDR3 is TGTGCCAGCAGCTTAGACATATCGACATCTGAAGCTTTCTTT. Encoded protein: CASSLDISTSEAFF. The chain recombines TRBV7-9 with TRBJ1-1; no definite D call. Trimming removed 1 base from V and 6 bases from J, with 12 bases in between. The CDR3 length is 14 residues. In germline, CDR1 is SEHNR, CDR2 FQNEAQ (reference sequence).

The gene calls are TRBV25-1 and TRBJ1-4; D gene unclear. This CDR3 comprises 19 residues. In germline, CDR1 is MGHDK, CDR2 SYGVNS. The V end lost 3 bases, the J end lost 8 bases, and 28 bases lay between the germline ends. The CDR3 DNA reads TGTGCCAGCAGTGACACCCTCGGAAGTTGGCGGGGTTTTAACGAAAAACTGTTTTTT. It encodes CASSDTLGSWRGFNEKLFF.

This clonotype was seen more than once but under ten times. The chain recombines TRBV14 with TRBJ2-3, with no clear D. V gave up 1 base and J gave up 4 bases, with 12 bases separating them. The germline CDR1 and CDR2 sequences are SGHDN and FVKESK. CDR3 length: 15 amino acids. In nucleotides, the CDR3 is TGTGCCAGCAGCCAAGGTTTCAGGACGGCAGATACGCAGTATTTT. Its translation is CASSQGFRTADTQYF.

This clonotype was observed a few times. The J gene is TRBJ2-3, the V gene TRBV5-1, with 12 bases fitting TRBD1. V trimming: 3 bases; J trimming: 3 bases; junction bases outside the gene matches: 11. CDR3 length equals 18 residues. Germline values: CDR1 SGHRS, CDR2 YFSETQ. The CDR3 sequence is CASSSSKWDRGLTDTQYF. CDR3 in DNA: TGCGCCAGCAGCTCGTCGAAGTGGGACAGGGGGCTTACAGATACGCAGTATTTT.

The rearrangement links TRBV29-1 to TRBJ1-1; 7 nucleotides match TRBD1. This CDR3 has 14 amino acids. J gave up 5 bases and V 6 bases, and 12 bases lay outside the gene matches. Germline CDR1 reads SQVTM; CDR2 reads ANQGSEA. Here the CDR3 reads CSVLFTGVGTEAFF. In DNA, the CDR3 is TGCAGCGTCCTATTTACAGGGGTGGGTACTGAAGCTTTCTTT. Supplemented by reference TRBV29-1 and TRBJ1-1, the full variable domain reads SAVISQKPSRDICQRGTSLTIQCQVDSQVTMMFWYRQQPGQSLTLIATANQGSEATYESGFVIDKFPISRPNLTFSTLTVSNMSPEDSSIYLCSVLFTGVGTEAFFGQGTRLTVV.

In this sample, this clonotype turned up a few times. V is TRBV6-5 and J is TRBJ2-3; D may be TRBD1 (6 bases). Germline loops: CDR1 MNHEY, CDR2 SVGAGI. Trimming removed 6 bases from V and 1 base from J, with 17 bases in between. CDR3 length equals 16 residues. The CDR3 DNA reads as TGTGCCAGCAGACCCGGGACATCTATCCGCACAGATACGCAGTATTTT. It translates to CASRPGTSIRTDTQYF.

This clonotype has just a few counts. The chain carries TRBV29-1 and TRBJ2-6; D gene ambiguous. The CDR3 extends over 14 amino acids. The germline gives CDR1 SQVTM, CDR2 ANQGSEA. V was trimmed by 4 bases and J by 0 bases, leaving 7 bases between them. The CDR3 region is CSVVQNSGANVLTF. Written as DNA, the CDR3 is TGCAGCGTTGTACAAAACTCTGGGGCCAACGTCCTGACTTTC.

This clonotype was counted between two and nine times. The V call is TRBV7-2, the J call TRBJ2-1; 9 bases map to TRBD2. V gave up 6 bases and J gave up 9 bases; unmatched junction bases: 12. The CDR3 is 15 residues long. Germline V gives CDR1 SGHTA, CDR2 FQGNSA. In DNA, the CDR3 is TGTGCCAGCAGTTCTCCGGGACTAGCTCCTACTGAGCAGTTCTTC. Protein sequence: CASSSPGLAPTEQFF.

The chain carries TRBV28 and TRBJ1-1; D unclear. This CDR3 is built from 14 residues. The germline V gene encodes CDR1 MDHEN and CDR2 SYDVKM. Trimming removed 7 bases from V and 0 bases from J, with 12 bases in between. DNA for the CDR3: TGTGCCAGCACCATCGGGAGTCTGAACACTGAAGCTTTCTTT. The encoded protein is CASTIGSLNTEAFF.

The chain carries TRBV28 and TRBJ1-3; TRBD1 is a possible D gene (6 bases). The CDR3 contains 17 residues. Trimming pared 5 bases from V and 4 bases from J, leaving 21 bases between. CDR1 and CDR2 from the germline V gene are MDHEN and SYDVKM. In DNA, the CDR3 is TGTGCCAGCAGTACCCCCTTCCCAACAGGGCCCGGAAACACCATATATTTT. Amino acid sequence: CASSTPFPTGPGNTIYF. Variable domain in full (rest from reference TRBV28 and TRBJ1-3): DVKVTQSSRYLVKRTGEKVFLECVQDMDHENMFWYRQDPGLGLRLIYFSYDVKMKEKGDIPEGYSVSREKKERFSLILESASTNQTSMYLCASSTPFPTGPGNTIYFGEGSWLTVV.

The chain joins TRBV20-1 to TRBJ2-7; D remains ambiguous. The CDR3 sequence is 13 residues long. The germline V and J ends were trimmed by 6 bases and 2 bases, with 14 bases remaining between them. Germline V gene data show CDR1 as DFQATT and CDR2 as SNEGSKA (reference sequence). The CDR3 sequence is CSAFADRTYEQYF. The CDR3 DNA is TGCAGTGCGTTCGCGGACCGAACCTACGAGCAGTACTTC.

This clonotype was seen a handful of times. J is TRBJ2-5 and V is TRBV5-1; 9 positions match TRBD1. CDR1 is SGHRS, CDR2 YFSETQ, per germline. The V gene end was trimmed by 4 bases and the J gene end by 5 bases; junction bases not matched to a gene: 9. This CDR3 spans 15 amino acids. CDR3 amino acids: CASSTGQGSAETQYF. CDR3 in DNA: TGCGCCAGCAGCACCGGACAGGGGTCGGCGGAGACCCAGTACTTC.

This clonotype was counted a few times. The gene calls are TRBV28 and TRBJ2-3; D remains unclear. The CDR3 is 16 residues long. The V gene's germline CDR1 is MDHEN and CDR2 SYDVKM. V lost 6 bases and J 1 base, leaving 17 bases between the germline ends. In DNA, the CDR3 is TGTGCCAGCAGCCTTATTGGTGGCGGCGGCACAGATACGCAGTATTTT. Translation gives CASSLIGGGGTDTQYF.

The chain has TRBV29-1 and TRBJ1-1; tentatively, D is TRBD1 (5 bases). The CDR3 loop spans 11 amino acids. The germline V gene encodes CDR1 SQVTM and CDR2 ANQGSEA. V was shortened by 6 bases and J by 5 bases, with 10 bases between the two germline ends. CDR3 sequence: CSVPRETEAFF. CDR3 nucleotide sequence: TGCAGCGTGCCCAGGGAAACTGAAGCTTTCTTT.

The chain combines TRBV28 with TRBJ2-7; either TRBD1 or TRBD2 may supply D (5 bases each). The V end was cut by 2 bases, the J end by 1 base, with 18 bases between. CDR1 is MDHEN and CDR2 is SYDVKM in the germline V gene. This CDR3 has 17 amino acids. The CDR3 DNA is TGTGCCAGCAGTTTACGGCCGGGACGCCGGCTTTCCTACGAGCAGTACTTC. Encoded protein: CASSLRPGRRLSYEQYF.